This T cell receptor beta chain comes out of a study of blood T cell repertoires in COVID-19. Turning to the study itself: From the United States, Italy and Spain came samples of acute and convalescent COVID-19. The cDNA or gDNA used as material had been derived from T cells, B-cell-depleted T cells, or PBMCs.

Germline V CDR1 and CDR2: MGHRA, YSYEKL. V lost 2 bases and J lost 5; bases outside the gene matches: 14. The CDR3 covers 20 residues. The protocol was immunoSEQ multiplex PCR, while the TCRdb copy is restricted to in-frame clones and leaves out a portion. The data show roughly 26,000 clones, with about 90% seen just once and 2.5% to 3.5% held by the top ten. This chain uses TRBV4-1 with TRBJ2-5; 16 nucleotides align to TRBD2. This sequence was found in a human donor in a cohort sampled during active COVID-19. Specimen: peripheral blood. The CDR3 is CASSQRGLGLAGGPHETQYF. The CDR3, as DNA: TGCGCCAGCAGCCAAAGGGGGTTGGGACTAGCGGGGGGGCCCCATGAGACCCAGTACTTC.